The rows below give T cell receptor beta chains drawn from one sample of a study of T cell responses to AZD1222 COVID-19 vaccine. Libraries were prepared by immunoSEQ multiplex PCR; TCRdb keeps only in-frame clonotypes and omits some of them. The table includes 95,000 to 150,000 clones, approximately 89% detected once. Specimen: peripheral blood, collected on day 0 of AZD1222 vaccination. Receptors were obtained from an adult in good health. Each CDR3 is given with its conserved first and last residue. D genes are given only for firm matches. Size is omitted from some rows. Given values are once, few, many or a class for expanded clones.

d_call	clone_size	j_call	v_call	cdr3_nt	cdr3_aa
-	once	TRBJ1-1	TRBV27	TGTGCCAGCAGTTTAGATGGCAGAGCGAACACTGAAGCTTTCTTT	CASSLDGRANTEAFF
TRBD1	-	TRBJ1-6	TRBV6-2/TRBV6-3	TGTGCCAGCAGTTCCAGACAGGGTTGGGGGTATAATTCACCCCTCCACTTT	CASSSRQGWGYNSPLHF
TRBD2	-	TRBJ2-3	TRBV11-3	TGTGCCAGCAGCTTAGAAGGGACTAGCGGTTCCACAGATACGCAGTATTTT	CASSLEGTSGSTDTQYF
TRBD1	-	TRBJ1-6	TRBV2	TGTGCCAGCAGTCGGGACAGGGGTAATACACCCCTCCACTTT	CASSRDRGNTPLHF
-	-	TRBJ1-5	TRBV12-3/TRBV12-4	TGTGCCAGCAGTACCCGCATGAATCAGCCCCAGCATTTT	CASSTRMNQPQHF
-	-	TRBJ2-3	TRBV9	TGTGCCAGCAGCGTAGGAGGGACCAGCGAAACTACGCAGTATTTT	CASSVGGTSETTQYF
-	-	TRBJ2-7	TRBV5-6	TGTGCCAGCAGCTTTGTAGCGGACACCTACGAGCAGTACTTC	CASSFVADTYEQYF
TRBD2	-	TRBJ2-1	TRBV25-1	TGTGCCAGCAGTGAACCTAGCGGGGCCAAGAATGAGCAGTTCTTC	CASSEPSGAKNEQFF
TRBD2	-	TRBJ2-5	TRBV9	TGTGCCAGCAGCGTAGCTGGCGGGGGAGTACAAGAGACCCAGTACTTC	CASSVAGGGVQETQYF
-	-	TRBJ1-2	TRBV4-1	TGCGCCAGCAGCCAAGATCTAGAGGGAGGCTATGGCTACACCTTC	CASSQDLEGGYGYTF
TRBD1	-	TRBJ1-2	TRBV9	TGTGCCAGCAGCGAAAGACAGGGGATCGGCTATGGCTACACCTTC	CASSERQGIGYGYTF
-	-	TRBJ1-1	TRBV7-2	TGTGCCAGCAGCTTAGTCGGGGGAATGAACACTGAAGCTTTCTTT	CASSLVGGMNTEAFF
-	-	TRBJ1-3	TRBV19	TGTGCCAGTAGGAACTCGGGGGAAGTGAGAGGAAACACCATATATTTT	CASRNSGEVRGNTIYF
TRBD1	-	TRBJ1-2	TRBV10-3	TGTGCCATTGGACAGGGGGCATATGGCTACACCTTC	CAIGQGAYGYTF
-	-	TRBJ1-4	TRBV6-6	TGTGCCAGCAGTCCAGTGGTAACTAATGAAAAACTGTTTTTT	CASSPVVTNEKLFF
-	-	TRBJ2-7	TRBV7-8	TGTGCCAGCAGCTCCGGACAGACTCCTGCCGAGCAGTACTTC	CASSSGQTPAEQYF
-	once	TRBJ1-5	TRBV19	TGTGCCAGTAGTTCGGTAGGGTACAATCAGCCCCAGCATTTT	CASSSVGYNQPQHF
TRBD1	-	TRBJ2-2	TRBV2	TGTGCCAGCCGGGACAGGGGAAACACCGGGGAGCTGTTTTTT	CASRDRGNTGELFF
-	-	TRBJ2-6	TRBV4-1	TGCGCCAGCAGCCAAGATCGTCGGGGGTTATACTCTGGGGCCAACGTCCTGACTTTC	CASSQDRRGLYSGANVLTF
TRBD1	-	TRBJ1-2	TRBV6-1	TGTGCCAGCAGTGAATTGGGACAGGGTTCGGGCTATGGCTACACCTTC	CASSELGQGSGYGYTF
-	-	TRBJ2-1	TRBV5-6	TGTGCCAGCAGCAACTACAATGAGCAGTTCTTC	CASSNYNEQFF
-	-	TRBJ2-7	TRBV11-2	TGTGCCAGCAGCTTAGGCCCAGGCTACGAGCAGTACTTC	CASSLGPGYEQYF
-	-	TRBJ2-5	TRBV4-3	TGCGCCAGCAGCCAAGCTCTACAGGGATTGGGGGAGACCCAGTACTTC	CASSQALQGLGETQYF
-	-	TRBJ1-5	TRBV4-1	TGCGCCAGCAGCCAAGGTCGGTATAGCAATCAGCCCCAGCATTTT	CASSQGRYSNQPQHF
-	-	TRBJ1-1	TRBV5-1	TGCGCCAGCAGCTTGGGGATGGGGGCGAACACTGAAGCTTTCTTT	CASSLGMGANTEAFF
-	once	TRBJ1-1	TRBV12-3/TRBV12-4	TGTGCCAGCAGTAGCAGGGGGAACACTGAAGCTTTCTTT	CASSSRGNTEAFF